One and the same sample provided the 15 T cell receptor beta chains below, sequenced in a study of blood T cells in healthy people across ages. It was with a sample-barcoded 5' primer and a J-beta primer mix that a second PCR of roughly 7 to 12 cycles was run. TCRdb fed the 5' RACE reads into MiXCR, producing one record per CDR3 protein. The repertoire consists of approximately 600,000 distinct CDR3 sequences, with 45% to 65% occurring once and the leading ten covering 30% to 45%. The material sequenced was blood. The source of these receptors is a man aged 55 to 70 in good health.

DNA of the CDR3: TGTGCCACCCCGTGGGCGGTGGGGGAGCAGTACTTC. It yields the protein CATPWAVGEQYF. J is TRBJ2-7 and V is TRBV28; D gene unclear. CDR1 and CDR2 (germline): MDHEN, SYDVKM. Between the trimmed V and J ends, which lost 10 bases and 7 bases, there was a span of 17 bases. The CDR3 covers 12 residues. Combining the CDR3 with reference TRBV28 and TRBJ2-7 gives the whole variable domain DVKVTQSSRYLVKRTGEKVFLECVQDMDHENMFWYRQDPGLGLRLIYFSYDVKMKEKGDIPEGYSVSREKKERFSLILESASTNQTSMYLCATPWAVGEQYFGPGTRLTVT.

The J gene is TRBJ2-4, the V gene TRBV11-2, with D perhaps assigned TRBD1 or TRBD2 (6 bases each). Trimming shortened V by 0 bases and J by 7 bases, and 13 bases separated the two germline ends. The CDR3 has 15 amino acids. Per germline, CDR1 SGHAT and CDR2 FQNNGV. CDR3 nucleotide sequence: TGTGCCAGCAGCTTAGATGCCGGGGGCGCGAACATTCAGTACTTC. Protein sequence: CASSLDAGGANIQYF.

The genes are TRBV6-2 or TRBV6-3 and TRBJ2-6, with D maybe TRBD2 (5 bases). The germline V gene has CDR1 MNHEY and CDR2 SVGEGT. Trimming cost V 6 bases and J 3 bases, with 18 bases left between them. CDR3 length: 17 amino acids. CDR3 protein: CASSPRPEALGANVLTF. The CDR3, as DNA: TGTGCCAGCAGCCCCCGCCCGGAGGCTCTTGGGGCCAACGTCCTGACTTTC.

The gene calls are TRBV13 and TRBJ1-1; no reliable D call. The CDR3 is 15 residues long. V dropped 2 bases and J dropped 0 bases, with 10 bases sitting between them. In germline, CDR1 is PRHDT, CDR2 FYEKMQ (reference sequence). The CDR3 bases are TGTGCCAGCAGCTTATGGGAAGGGCTGAACACTGAAGCTTTCTTT. Translating it yields CASSLWEGLNTEAFF.

The chain combines TRBV20-1 with TRBJ2-1, with 10 nucleotides matching TRBD2. The CDR3 extends over 15 amino acids. With V trimmed by 2 bases and J by 4 bases, 5 bases remained unmatched. The germline gives CDR1 DFQATT, CDR2 SNEGSKA (reference sequence). The CDR3 DNA is TGCAGTGCTAGAATAGGACTAGCGGTTTACAATGAGCAGTTCTTC. This codes for CSARIGLAVYNEQFF.

This clonotype was counted at least ten times. J is TRBJ2-5 and V is TRBV20-1, with 8 bases that match TRBD2. The CDR3 is made up of 17 amino acids. The ends lost 6 bases at V and 5 bases at J; junction bases unmatched: 20. CDR1 DFQATT and CDR2 SNEGSKA come from the germline V gene (reference sequence). This CDR3 reads CSAKSHGGARRSETQYF. The CDR3 DNA is TGCAGTGCAAAAAGCCACGGGGGGGCCCGTCGTTCGGAGACCCAGTACTTC.

This clonotype was found a few times. The rearrangement uses TRBV7-9 and TRBJ1-2, with unresolved D. The CDR3 has 14 residues. Trimming took 3 bases from V and 2 from J, leaving 10 bases between them. The germline V gene has CDR1 SEHNR and CDR2 FQNEAQ (reference sequence). CDR3 residues: CASSLNGENYGYTF. The DNA of the CDR3 is TGTGCCAGCAGCTTGAATGGGGAAAACTATGGCTACACCTTC.

This clonotype was seen only a few times. The V call is TRBV5-6, the J call TRBJ2-7, with unresolved D. CDR1 is SGHDT and CDR2 is YYEEEE in the germline V gene. This CDR3 contains 14 residues. V shed 0 bases and J shed 3 bases, with 10 bases lying between them. CDR3 coding DNA: TGTGCCAGCAGCTTGGTCGGGCCGAACTACGAGCAGTACTTC. The encoded protein is CASSLVGPNYEQYF.

The genes are TRBV20-1 and TRBJ2-7; 13 bases line up with TRBD2. This CDR3 has 14 amino acids. Unmatched junction bases numbered 4, after V lost 4 bases and J lost 4 bases. Germline lookup yields CDR1 DFQATT and CDR2 SNEGSKA (reference sequence). The DNA for the CDR3 is TGCAGTGCTATGACTAGCGGGGGGTCGTACGAGCAGTACTTC. This gives the protein CSAMTSGGSYEQYF.

This clonotype was counted many times. This sequence joins TRBV28 and TRBJ1-5; D call uncertain. Between the trimmed V and J ends, which lost 1 base and 4 bases, there was a span of 5 bases. Germline CDR1 MDHEN, CDR2 SYDVKM. This CDR3 is 13 amino acids long. CDR3 region: CASSLSVNQPQHF. In nucleotides, the CDR3 is TGTGCCAGCAGTTTATCGGTTAATCAGCCCCAGCATTTT.

This clonotype was recorded a few times. The CDR3 DNA follows: TGTGCCACCAGCAGAGGGATGACAGGAGCGCCTGAAAAACTGTTTTTT. Translating it yields CATSRGMTGAPEKLFF. The rearrangement joins TRBV15 to TRBJ1-4; a possible D gene is TRBD1 (6 bases). This CDR3 region has 16 residues. Germline values: CDR1 LNHNV, CDR2 YYDKDF (reference sequence). V dropped 1 base and J dropped 7 bases, with 16 bases sitting between them.

The chain has TRBV3-1 and TRBJ2-2; TRBD2 agrees at 8 bases. The CDR3 is 17 amino acids. Germline CDR1 and CDR2: LGHDT and YNNKEL (reference sequence). J gave up 0 bases and V 4 bases, and 7 bases lay outside the gene matches. CDR3 amino acids: CASSPRAGGSNTGELFF. CDR3 coding DNA: TGTGCCAGCAGCCCCCGGGCGGGGGGATCGAACACCGGGGAGCTGTTTTTT.

The genes are TRBV20-1 and TRBJ2-1, with D hard to call. The CDR3 runs to 14 residues. The germline V gene has CDR1 DFQATT and CDR2 SNEGSKA (reference sequence). The V and J ends lost 0 bases and 7 bases respectively, with 13 bases between them. The CDR3 bases are TGCAGTGCTAGAGATCCTCTGGGAAGGAATGAGCAGTTCTTC. Translating it yields CSARDPLGRNEQFF.

V gene TRBV5-4 combines with J gene TRBJ2-3; D may be TRBD2 (7 bases). The CDR3 extends over 16 amino acids. CDR1 SGHNT and CDR2 YYREEE come from the germline V gene (reference sequence). The V and J ends lost 4 bases and 4 bases respectively, with 19 bases between them. The CDR3 DNA sequence: TGTGCCAGCAGCCTTACGGTGGGGGGGCCTGCAGATACGCAGTATTTT. It codes for CASSLTVGGPADTQYF. Full variable domain (rest looked up from reference TRBV5-4 and TRBJ2-3): ETGVTQSPTHLIKTRGQQVTLRCSSQSGHNTVSWYQQALGQGPQFIFQYYREEENGRGNFPPRFSGLQFPNYSSELNVNALELDDSALYLCASSLTVGGPADTQYFGPGTRLTVL.

This clonotype was counted between two and nine times. The rearrangement links TRBV5-1 to TRBJ1-2; 7 bases map to TRBD1. Losses at the gene ends were 2 bases for V and 2 bases for J; bases not matched to a gene: 6. The V gene's germline CDR1 is SGHRS and CDR2 YFSETQ. This CDR3 has 15 amino acids. Here the CDR3 DNA reads TGCGCCAGCAGCTTCTCGGGACAGCGCAACTATGGCTACACCTTC. It encodes CASSFSGQRNYGYTF.